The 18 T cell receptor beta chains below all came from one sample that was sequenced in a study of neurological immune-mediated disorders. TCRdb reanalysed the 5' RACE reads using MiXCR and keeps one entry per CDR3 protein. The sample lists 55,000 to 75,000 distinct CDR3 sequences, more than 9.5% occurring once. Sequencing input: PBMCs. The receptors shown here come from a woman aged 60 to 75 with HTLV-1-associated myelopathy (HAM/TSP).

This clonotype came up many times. DNA for the CDR3: TGTGCCAGCAGCTTAGGAACTAGCGGGAACAACGAGCAGTACTTC. Protein: CASSLGTSGNNEQYF. The chain couples TRBV7-9 to TRBJ2-7, with 10 positions matching TRBD2. Germline V gives CDR1 SEHNR, CDR2 FQNEAQ (reference sequence). The length of the CDR3 is 15 residues. V was pared by 1 base and J by 5 bases, with 5 bases of the junction left unmatched. Supplemented by reference TRBV7-9 and TRBJ2-7, the full variable domain reads DTGVSQNPRHKITKRGQNVTFRCDPISEHNRLYWYRQTLGQGPEFLTYFQNEAQLEKSRLLSDRFSAERPKGSFSTLEIQRTEQGDSAMYLCASSLGTSGNNEQYFGPGTRLTVT.

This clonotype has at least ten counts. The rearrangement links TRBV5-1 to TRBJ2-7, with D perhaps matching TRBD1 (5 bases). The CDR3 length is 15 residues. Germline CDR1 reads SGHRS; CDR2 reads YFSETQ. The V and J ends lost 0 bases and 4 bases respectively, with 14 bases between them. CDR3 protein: CASSLAGGAIYEQYF. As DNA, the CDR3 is TGCGCCAGCAGCTTGGCCGGTGGGGCAATTTACGAGCAGTACTTC.

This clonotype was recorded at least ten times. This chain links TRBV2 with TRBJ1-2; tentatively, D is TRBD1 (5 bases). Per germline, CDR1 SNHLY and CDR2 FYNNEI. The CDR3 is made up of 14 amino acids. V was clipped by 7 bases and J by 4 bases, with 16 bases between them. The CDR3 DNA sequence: TGTGCCAGCACGCAGGTGGGAAGGGGCTATGGCTACACCTTC. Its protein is CASTQVGRGYGYTF.

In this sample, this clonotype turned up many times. Written as DNA, the CDR3 is TGCGCCAGCAGCTTGGTGTCTAGCGGCTACAATGAGCAGTTCTTC. Translating gives CASSLVSSGYNEQFF. The genes are TRBV5-1 and TRBJ2-1; 7 bases are a match to TRBD2. This CDR3 has 15 residues. Trimming removed 0 bases from V and 3 bases from J; junction bases left unmatched: 3. Looked up from germline, CDR1 is SGHRS and CDR2 is YFSETQ. Full variable domain (rest looked up from reference TRBV5-1 and TRBJ2-1): KAGVTQTPRYLIKTRGQQVTLSCSPISGHRSVSWYQQTPGQGLQFLFEYFSETQRNKGNFPGRFSGRQFSNSRSEMNVSTLELGDSALYLCASSLVSSGYNEQFFGPGTRLTVL.

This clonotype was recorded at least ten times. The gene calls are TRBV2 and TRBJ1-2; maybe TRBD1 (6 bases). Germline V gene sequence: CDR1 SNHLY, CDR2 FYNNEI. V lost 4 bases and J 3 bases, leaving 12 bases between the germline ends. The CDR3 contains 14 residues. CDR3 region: CASSGGGAYYGYTF. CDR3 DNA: TGTGCCAGCAGTGGTGGGGGCGCGTACTATGGCTACACCTTC. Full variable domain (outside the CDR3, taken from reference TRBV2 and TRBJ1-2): EPEVTQTPSHQVTQMGQEVILRCVPISNHLYFYWYRQILGQKVEFLVSFYNNEISEKSEIFDDQFSVERPDGSNFTLKIRSTKLEDSAMYFCASSGGGAYYGYTFGSGTRLTVV.

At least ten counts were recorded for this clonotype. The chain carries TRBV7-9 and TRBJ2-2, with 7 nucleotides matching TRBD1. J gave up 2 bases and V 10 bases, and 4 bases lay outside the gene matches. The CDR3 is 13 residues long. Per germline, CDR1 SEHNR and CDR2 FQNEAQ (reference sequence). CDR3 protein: CATTGSNTGELFF. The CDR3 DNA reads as TGTGCCACGACAGGGAGCAACACCGGGGAGCTGTTTTTT.

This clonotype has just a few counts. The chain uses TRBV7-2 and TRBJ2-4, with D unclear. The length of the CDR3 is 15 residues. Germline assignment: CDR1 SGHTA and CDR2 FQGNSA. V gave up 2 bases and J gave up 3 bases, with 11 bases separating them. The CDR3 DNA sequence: TGTGCCAGCAGCTTATATATGGTCGGCAAAAACATTCAGTACTTC. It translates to CASSLYMVGKNIQYF.

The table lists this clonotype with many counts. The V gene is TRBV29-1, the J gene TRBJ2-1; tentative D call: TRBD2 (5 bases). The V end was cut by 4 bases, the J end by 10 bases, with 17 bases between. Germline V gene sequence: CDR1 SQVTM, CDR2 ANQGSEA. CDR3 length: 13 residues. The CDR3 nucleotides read TGCAGCGTTGGAGGGCCGGCCTCCGGGGAGCAGTTCTTC. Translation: CSVGGPASGEQFF.

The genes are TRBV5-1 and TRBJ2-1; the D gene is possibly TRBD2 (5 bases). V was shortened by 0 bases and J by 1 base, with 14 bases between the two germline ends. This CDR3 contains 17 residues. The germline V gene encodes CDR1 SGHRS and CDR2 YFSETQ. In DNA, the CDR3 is TGCGCCAGCAGCTTGGCTAGCACCCAGGTATCCTACAATGAGCAGTTCTTC. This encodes CASSLASTQVSYNEQFF.

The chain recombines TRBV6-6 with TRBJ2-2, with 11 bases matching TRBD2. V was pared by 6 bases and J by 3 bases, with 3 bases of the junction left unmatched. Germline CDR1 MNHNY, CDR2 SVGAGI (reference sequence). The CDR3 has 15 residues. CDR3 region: CASSQLAGDTGELFF. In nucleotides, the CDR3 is TGTGCCAGCAGCCAACTAGCGGGGGACACCGGGGAGCTGTTTTTT.

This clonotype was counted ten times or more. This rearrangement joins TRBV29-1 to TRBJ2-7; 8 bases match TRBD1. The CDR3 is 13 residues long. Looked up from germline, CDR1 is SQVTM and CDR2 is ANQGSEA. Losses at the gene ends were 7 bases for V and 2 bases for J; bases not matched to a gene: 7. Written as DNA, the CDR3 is TGCAGCGCCGAGGTGGGACAGGCCTACGAGCAGTACTTC. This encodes CSAEVGQAYEQYF.

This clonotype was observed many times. CDR3 residues: CASSLSRQAQNTEAFF. The CDR3 coding sequence is TGCGCCAGCAGCTTGTCCCGACAGGCCCAGAACACTGAAGCTTTCTTT. V gene TRBV5-1 combines with J gene TRBJ1-1, with D perhaps matching TRBD1 (6 bases). The CDR3 consists of 16 residues. Germline loops: CDR1 SGHRS, CDR2 YFSETQ. Trimming took 1 base from V and 1 from J, leaving 14 bases between them.

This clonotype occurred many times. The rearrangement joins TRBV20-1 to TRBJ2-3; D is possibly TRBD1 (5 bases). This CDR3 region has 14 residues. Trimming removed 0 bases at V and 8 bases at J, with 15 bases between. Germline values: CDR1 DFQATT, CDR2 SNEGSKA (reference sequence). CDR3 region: CSAREQGRSGTQYF. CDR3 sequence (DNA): TGCAGTGCTAGAGAGCAGGGTCGGTCAGGTACGCAGTATTTT.

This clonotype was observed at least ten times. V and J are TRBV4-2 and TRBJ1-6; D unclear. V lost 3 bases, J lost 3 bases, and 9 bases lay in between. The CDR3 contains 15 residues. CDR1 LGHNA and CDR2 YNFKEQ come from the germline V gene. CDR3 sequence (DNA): TGTGCCAGCAGCCAGGATGCGGACTATAATTCACCCCTCCACTTT. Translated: CASSQDADYNSPLHF.

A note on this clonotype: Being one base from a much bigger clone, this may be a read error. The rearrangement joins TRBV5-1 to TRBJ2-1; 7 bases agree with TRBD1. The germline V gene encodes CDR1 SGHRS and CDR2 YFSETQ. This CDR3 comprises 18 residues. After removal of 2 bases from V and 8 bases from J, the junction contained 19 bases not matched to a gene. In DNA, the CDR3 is TGCGCCAGCAGCTTACTCTCCCCCGGGACAGTGGGCAGACATGAGCAGTTCTTC. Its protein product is CASSLLSPGTVGRHEQFF.

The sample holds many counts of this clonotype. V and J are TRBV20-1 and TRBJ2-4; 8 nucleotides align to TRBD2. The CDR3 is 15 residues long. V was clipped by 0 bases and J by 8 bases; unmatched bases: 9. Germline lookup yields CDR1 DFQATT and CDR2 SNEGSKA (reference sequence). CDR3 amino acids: CSARDLGLASYIQYF. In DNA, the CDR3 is TGCAGTGCTAGAGATCTCGGACTAGCTTCGTACATTCAGTACTTC.

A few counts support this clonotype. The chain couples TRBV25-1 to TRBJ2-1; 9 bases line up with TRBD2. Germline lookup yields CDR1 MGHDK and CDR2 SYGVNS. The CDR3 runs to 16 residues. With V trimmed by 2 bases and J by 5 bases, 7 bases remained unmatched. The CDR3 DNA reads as TGTGCCAGCAGTGAAAGTGGTAGCGGGGGAAACAATGAGCAGTTCTTC. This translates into CASSESGSGGNNEQFF. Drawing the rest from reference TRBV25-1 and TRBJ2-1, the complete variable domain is EADIYQTPRYLVIGTGKKITLECSQTMGHDKMYWYQQDPGMELHLIHYSYGVNSTEKGDLSSESTVSRIRTEHFPLTLESARPSHTSQYLCASSESGSGGNNEQFFGPGTRLTVL.

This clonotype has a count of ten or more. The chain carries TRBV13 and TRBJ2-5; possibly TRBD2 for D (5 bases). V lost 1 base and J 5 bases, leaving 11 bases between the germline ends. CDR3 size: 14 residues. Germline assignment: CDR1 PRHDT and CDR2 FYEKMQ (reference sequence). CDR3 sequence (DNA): TGTGCCAGCAGCTTAGAGAGGGTTCTGGAGACCCAGTACTTC. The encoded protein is CASSLERVLETQYF.